A single sample gave rise to the 26 T cell receptor beta chains below, sequenced in a study of blood T cell repertoires in COVID-19. TCRdb's copy holds only in-frame clones and misses some; the assay was immunoSEQ multiplex PCR. The table has tens of thousands of clones, 80% to 85% seen once. The sample taken for sequencing was peripheral blood. The receptors here all came from a woman between 55 and 75 years old with acute or convalescent COVID-19.

The rearrangement uses TRBV6-4 and TRBJ2-1; 8 bases fit TRBD2. V lost 0 bases, J lost 4 bases, and 5 bases stayed unmatched. The CDR3 runs 16 residues. Germline values: CDR1 MRHNA, CDR2 SNTAGT. CDR3 coding DNA: TGTGCCAGCAGTGACTCTATTAGCGGGGTGTACAATGAGCAGTTCTTC. Its protein is CASSDSISGVYNEQFF.

As regards this clone: The junction and the germline gene differ at one end; a read error may be behind it. The chain links TRBV6-4 to TRBJ2-2; 7 bases fit TRBD1. CDR3 length: 14 residues. The germline gives CDR1 MRHNA, CDR2 SNTAGT. The CDR3 loop is CAGSVGGGTGELFF. The CDR3 coding sequence is TGTGCCGGCAGTGTAGGGGGCGGCACCGGGGAGCTGTTTTTT.

This clone has a handful of counts. This chain uses TRBV5-1 with TRBJ2-1; TRBD2 aligns across 8 bases. The germline gives CDR1 SGHRS, CDR2 YFSETQ. Trimming cost V 2 bases and J 10 bases; bases outside gene matches: 8. CDR3 size: 14 residues. The CDR3 region is CASSFPRGGREQFF. The CDR3 DNA follows: TGCGCCAGCAGCTTCCCCCGCGGGGGGCGAGAGCAGTTCTTC.

This clone came up a few times. This chain links TRBV2 with TRBJ1-4; 10 positions match TRBD1. CDR3 size: 12 residues. The trim removed 10 bases at V and 10 bases at J, leaving 6 bases unmatched. The germline V gene has CDR1 SNHLY and CDR2 FYNNEI. CDR3 DNA: TGTGCCATACGGACAGGGGGGACAAAACTGTTTTTT. This gives the protein CAIRTGGTKLFF.

The chain joins TRBV12-3 or TRBV12-4 to TRBJ1-3, with D maybe TRBD1 (6 bases). The CDR3 extends over 13 amino acids. Trimming removed 6 bases at V and 4 bases at J, with 10 bases between. The CDR3 protein is CASSTGTGNTIYF. DNA for the CDR3: TGTGCCAGCAGCACAGGGACAGGAAACACCATATATTTT.

This clone was seen a handful of times. This rearrangement joins TRBV10-3 to TRBJ2-7; TRBD2 is a possible D gene (5 bases). The CDR3 length is 14 residues. CDR1 ENHRY and CDR2 SYGVKD come from the germline V gene. The ends were cut back, 0 bases at V and 3 bases at J, with 9 bases in the middle. CDR3 residues: CAISESEGSYEQYF. The CDR3 region has the DNA TGTGCCATCAGTGAGTCAGAAGGGAGCTACGAGCAGTACTTC.

The chain is built from TRBV6-1 and TRBJ1-5; possibly TRBD1 for D (5 bases). Trimming shortened V by 1 base and J by 4 bases, and 11 bases separated the two germline ends. Germline-derived CDR1 and CDR2 are MNHNS and SASEGT. This CDR3 comprises 15 residues. CDR3 DNA: TGTGCCAGCAGTGAAGTGGGGGGGGGTAATCAGCCCCAGCATTTT. Its protein is CASSEVGGGNQPQHF.

This clone was seen only a few times. This rearrangement joins TRBV27 to TRBJ1-2; 9 bases align to TRBD1. The CDR3 runs 14 residues. The junction had 2 bases not matched to a gene; V was cut back by 0 bases and J by 6 bases. Germline loops: CDR1 MNHEY, CDR2 SMNVEV (reference sequence). DNA for the CDR3: TGTGCCAGCAGTTTATCCGGGACAGGGAATGGCTACACCTTC. It translates to CASSLSGTGNGYTF.

Only a few counts were recorded for this clone. This chain connects TRBV12-5 to TRBJ2-7; 7 nucleotides agree with TRBD1. V gave up 2 bases and J gave up 2 bases; unmatched junction bases: 6. Germline CDR1 is LGHNT and CDR2 is FRNRAP. The CDR3 has 15 residues. CDR3 DNA sequence: TGTGCTAGTGGTTTGCTAGGAGACAGGGCCTACGAGCAGTACTTC. Amino acids: CASGLLGDRAYEQYF.

The V and J genes are TRBV19 and TRBJ1-2; TRBD1 agrees at 7 bases. V was pared by 6 bases and J by 8 bases, with 9 bases of the junction left unmatched. Germline assignment: CDR1 LNHDA and CDR2 SQIVND (reference sequence). This CDR3 is built from 13 residues. The CDR3: CASSSGQFGGYTF. Written as DNA, the CDR3 is TGTGCCAGTAGCTCGGGACAGTTCGGCGGCTACACCTTC.

This clone was detected only a few times. This chain connects TRBV11-2 to TRBJ2-3; 8 bases agree with TRBD2. CDR1 and CDR2 from the germline V gene are SGHAT and FQNNGV. Trimming took 5 bases from V and 2 from J; bases not matched to a gene: 9. The CDR3 runs 16 residues. CDR3 nucleotides: TGTGCCAGCAGCCCGAAGGTGCGGGGGGACACAGATACGCAGTATTTT. Amino acids: CASSPKVRGDTDTQYF.

CDR3 DNA sequence: TGTGCCAGTAAGCCTTCCGGGACTCGGGGGGAAAAACTGTTTTTT. It is translated as CASKPSGTRGEKLFF. V usage is TRBV19 and J usage is TRBJ1-4; possibly TRBD1 for D (5 bases). CDR1 is LNHDA, CDR2 SQIVND, per germline (reference sequence). V was trimmed by 7 bases and J by 8 bases, leaving 20 bases between them. This CDR3 is 15 amino acids long.

The J gene is TRBJ1-2, the V gene TRBV9; TRBD1 matches at 8 bases. This CDR3 contains 15 residues. CDR1 SGDLS and CDR2 YYNGEE come from the germline V gene. Trimming took 0 bases from V and 4 from J; bases not matched to a gene: 5. The CDR3 loop reads CASSVEGTGFYGYTF. Here the CDR3 DNA reads TGTGCCAGCAGCGTAGAGGGGACAGGTTTCTATGGCTACACCTTC.

The chain couples TRBV7-3 to TRBJ1-6; 12 bases fit TRBD1. This CDR3 has 18 amino acids. With V trimmed by 0 bases and J by 10 bases, 10 bases remained unmatched. Germline CDR1 SGHTA, CDR2 FQGTGA. CDR3 sequence (DNA): TGTGCCAGCAGCTTAACGAGTGCATCTGGGACAGGGGGCTCACCCCTCCACTTT. Translating gives CASSLTSASGTGGSPLHF.

J is TRBJ1-1 and V is TRBV19; perhaps TRBD1 as D (6 bases). The V and J ends lost 4 bases and 10 bases respectively, with 19 bases between them. Germline CDR1 LNHDA, CDR2 SQIVND (reference sequence). The CDR3 totals 14 residues. The chain's CDR3 is CASSTPQGRDRAFF. Written as DNA, the CDR3 is TGTGCCAGTAGTACCCCGCAGGGGAGGGATCGAGCTTTCTTT.

The V and J genes are TRBV9 and TRBJ2-3, with 8 bases fitting TRBD2. V was clipped by 4 bases and J by 4 bases; unmatched bases: 8. This CDR3 is 15 amino acids long. The germline V gene encodes CDR1 SGDLS and CDR2 YYNGEE. The CDR3 sequence is CASSPSGTRADTQYF. The CDR3, as DNA: TGTGCCAGCAGCCCATCCGGGACTAGGGCAGATACGCAGTATTTT.

V gene TRBV5-1 combines with J gene TRBJ2-3, with D possibly TRBD2 on 7 matching bases. Between the trimmed V and J ends, which lost 3 bases and 1 base, there was a span of 24 bases. The CDR3 consists of 19 residues. Germline CDR1 reads SGHRS; CDR2 reads YFSETQ. CDR3 region: CASSSGGGDRFVGTDTQYF. In DNA form, the CDR3 reads TGCGCCAGCAGCTCTGGAGGGGGGGATCGTTTCGTCGGCACAGATACGCAGTATTTT.

The J gene is TRBJ2-1, the V gene TRBV6-1; a weak D match, TRBD2 (6 bases). This CDR3 is built from 14 residues. V was trimmed by 1 base and J by 10 bases, leaving 14 bases between them. In germline, CDR1 is MNHNS, CDR2 SASEGT. This CDR3 reads CASSEGGAAGEQFF. The CDR3, as DNA: TGTGCCAGCAGTGAAGGAGGTGCGGCGGGGGAGCAGTTCTTC.

This chain links TRBV4-1 with TRBJ1-1; D is uncertain. Germline CDR1 and CDR2: MGHRA and YSYEKL. This CDR3 region has 14 residues. Trimming took 0 bases from V and 6 from J, leaving 11 bases between them. The CDR3 is CASSQDELSSEAFF. The CDR3 bases are TGCGCCAGCAGCCAAGATGAATTGAGTTCTGAAGCTTTCTTT.

This chain joins TRBV6-5 and TRBJ1-1, with D perhaps TRBD1 (5 bases). Germline V gene sequence: CDR1 MNHEY, CDR2 SVGAGI. The CDR3 length is 14 residues. V shed 8 bases and J shed 11 bases, with 24 bases lying between them. The CDR3 DNA reads as TGTGCCAGCTCCCAGGCTGGTAGACCCAAGGGGGCTTTCTTT. Translation: CASSQAGRPKGAFF.

This clone was counted many times. Other DNA sequences within the sample encode an identical CDR3. This rearrangement joins TRBV10-1 to TRBJ2-2; maybe TRBD1 (5 bases). In germline, CDR1 is WNHNN, CDR2 SYGVQD (reference sequence). The V end lost 0 bases, the J end lost 6 bases, and 5 bases lay between the germline ends. The CDR3 covers 13 residues. CDR3 sequence reads: CASSESGAGELFF. The CDR3 bases are TGCGCCAGCAGTGAGTCAGGGGCCGGGGAGCTGTTTTTT.

The chain is built from TRBV5-1 and TRBJ2-5; 12 bases align to TRBD2. With 4 bases clipped from V and 6 bases from J, the junction kept 10 bases outside the gene matches. CDR3 length: 16 amino acids. In germline, CDR1 is SGHRS, CDR2 YFSETQ. The CDR3 region has the DNA TGCGCCAGCAGCCCCCTAGCGGGGGGGCCGACGCAGACCCAGTACTTC. Translating it yields CASSPLAGGPTQTQYF.

A note on this clone: Other DNA sequences within the sample encode an identical CDR3. The chain recombines TRBV5-4 with TRBJ1-1, with D perhaps TRBD1 (6 bases). Between the trimmed V and J ends, which lost 4 bases and 0 bases, there was a span of 13 bases. The CDR3 totals 15 residues. Per the germline V gene, CDR1 is SGHNT and CDR2 is YYREEE (reference sequence). CDR3 nucleotide sequence: TGTGCCAGCAGCCCCCCACAGGGTATGAACACTGAAGCTTTCTTT. Protein sequence: CASSPPQGMNTEAFF.

The chain employs TRBV5-6 and TRBJ2-7; D may be TRBD2 (6 bases). CDR3 length equals 12 residues. From germline, CDR1 is SGHDT and CDR2 YYEEEE. Trimming took off 3 bases at V and 6 bases at J, with 10 bases between the two ends. CDR3 sequence reads: CASSSLGGEQYF. The CDR3 DNA sequence: TGTGCCAGCAGCTCCCTGGGGGGCGAGCAGTACTTC.

The rearrangement uses TRBV9 and TRBJ2-1; 7 bases align to TRBD2. CDR3 length: 12 residues. V lost 1 base and J lost 9; bases outside the gene matches: 1. CDR1 SGDLS and CDR2 YYNGEE come from the germline V gene. CDR3 in amino acids: CASSVTGGEQFF. The CDR3 nucleotides are TGTGCCAGCAGCGTAACGGGGGGTGAGCAGTTCTTC. The full variable domain, its missing parts supplied by reference TRBV9 and TRBJ2-1, is DSGVTQTPKHLITATGQRVTLRCSPRSGDLSVYWYQQSLDQGLQFLIQYYNGEERAKGNILERFSAQQFPDLHSELNLSSLELGDSALYFCASSVTGGEQFFGPGTRLTVL.

The chain has TRBV7-6 and TRBJ2-7; D call uncertain. V was pared by 1 base and J by 4 bases, with 8 bases between. This CDR3 region has 13 residues. CDR1 SGHVS and CDR2 FNYEAQ come from the germline V gene. The chain's CDR3 is CASSLVGEYEQYF. The CDR3 DNA follows: TGTGCCAGCAGCTTAGTTGGAGAGTACGAGCAGTACTTC.